The 17 T cell receptor beta chains listed next were all sequenced from one sample in a study of blood T cell repertoires in COVID-19. Profiled with immunoSEQ multiplex PCR; TCRdb holds only in-frame clones, not every one. This sample has roughly 81,000 clones; around nine tenths occur once, and the top ten carry around 5.2%. The sequencing input was peripheral blood. Receptors originate from a man aged 40-50 years with acute or convalescent COVID-19.

In this sample, this clone turned up a few times. V usage is TRBV27 and J usage is TRBJ2-1; 11 nucleotides align to TRBD2. Germline values: CDR1 MNHEY, CDR2 SMNVEV (reference sequence). The CDR3 length is 13 residues. The J segment lost 9 bases and the V segment lost 8 bases, leaving 6 bases of the junction unmatched. CDR3 loop: CASRLAGGVEQFF. CDR3 in DNA: TGTGCCAGCCGGCTAGCGGGAGGTGTTGAGCAGTTCTTC.

The chain joins TRBV2 to TRBJ2-7; perhaps TRBD1 as D (6 bases). Trimming left V 5 bases short and J 6 bases short, with 11 bases between. Per the germline V gene, CDR1 is SNHLY and CDR2 is FYNNEI. There are 12 residues in the CDR3. This chain's CDR3 is CASSTGKGEQYF. Here the CDR3 DNA reads TGTGCCAGCAGTACAGGGAAGGGCGAGCAGTACTTC. Full variable domain (missing parts from reference TRBV2 and TRBJ2-7): EPEVTQTPSHQVTQMGQEVILRCVPISNHLYFYWYRQILGQKVEFLVSFYNNEISEKSEIFDDQFSVERPDGSNFTLKIRSTKLEDSAMYFCASSTGKGEQYFGPGTRLTVT.

This clone was counted once. The chain employs TRBV18 and TRBJ2-7; possible D gene TRBD2, 6 bases. Germline-derived CDR1 and CDR2 are KGHSH and LQKENI. Trimming cost V 4 bases and J 3 bases, with 16 bases left between them. The CDR3 contains 15 residues. The CDR3 DNA follows: TGTGCCAGCTCACAGGGGAGCGGGCCCGTCTACGAGCAGTACTTC. It is translated as CASSQGSGPVYEQYF. Drawing the rest from reference TRBV18 and TRBJ2-7, the complete variable domain is NAGVMQNPRHLVRRRGQEARLRCSPMKGHSHVYWYRQLPEEGLKFMVYLQKENIIDESGMPKERFSAEFPKEGPSILRIQQVVRGDSAAYFCASSQGSGPVYEQYFGPGTRLTVT.

This chain joins TRBV24-1 and TRBJ2-7; D might be TRBD1 (6 bases). This CDR3 contains 17 residues. The germline CDR1 and CDR2 sequences are KGHDR and SFDVKD. The V end lost 2 bases, the J end lost 3 bases, and 19 bases lay between the germline ends. This CDR3 reads CATSDSRDKEANYEQYF. The CDR3 bases are TGTGCCACCAGTGATTCTCGGGACAAGGAGGCTAACTACGAGCAGTACTTC.

The chain links TRBV24-1 to TRBJ2-7, with D hard to call. Trimming took 4 bases from V and 1 from J, leaving 7 bases between them. Germline V gene sequence: CDR1 KGHDR, CDR2 SFDVKD. The CDR3 extends over 13 amino acids. The CDR3 region is CATSDPLSYEQYF. CDR3 DNA sequence: TGTGCCACCAGTGACCCCCTTTCCTACGAGCAGTACTTC.

The gene calls are TRBV27 and TRBJ2-2; D is unresolved. Germline V gene sequence: CDR1 MNHEY, CDR2 SMNVEV (reference sequence). The CDR3 totals 13 residues. V dropped 8 bases and J dropped 7 bases, with 14 bases sitting between them. CDR3 sequence reads: CASGHTVSGELFF. In DNA, the CDR3 is TGTGCCAGCGGGCATACGGTGAGCGGGGAGCTGTTTTTT.

The chain is built from TRBV6-2 or TRBV6-3 and TRBJ2-7; 8 positions match TRBD1. The germline V gene has CDR1 MNHEY and CDR2 SVGEGT. The CDR3 length is 15 residues. Losses at the gene ends were 0 bases for V and 3 bases for J; bases not matched to a gene: 4. In DNA form, the CDR3 reads TGTGCCAGCAGTTACTCGATTGGACAGGGCTACGAGCAGTACTTC. It specifies CASSYSIGQGYEQYF.

The rearrangement joins TRBV3-1 (or the pseudogene TRBV3-2) to TRBJ1-6; D may be TRBD1 (5 bases). V was pared by 3 bases and J by 7 bases, with 19 bases between. The length of the CDR3 is 17 residues. Germline CDR1 is LGHDT and CDR2 is YNNKEL (reference sequence). CDR3 protein: CASSQTYTTVENSPLHF. The CDR3 region has the DNA TGTGCCAGCAGCCAGACCTACACGACAGTTGAGAATTCACCCCTCCACTTT.

V gene TRBV5-1 combines with J gene TRBJ2-7; 13 bases fit TRBD2. Unmatched junction bases numbered 5, after V lost 0 bases and J lost 2 bases. Per the germline V gene, CDR1 is SGHRS and CDR2 is YFSETQ. The CDR3 is 17 amino acids. Here the CDR3 reads CASSLGTSGSQAYEQYF. Written as DNA, the CDR3 is TGCGCCAGCAGCTTGGGGACTAGCGGGAGCCAAGCCTACGAGCAGTACTTC.

The gene calls are TRBV28 and TRBJ2-5, with 12 bases that match TRBD1. After removal of 4 bases from V and 4 bases from J, the junction contained 7 bases not matched to a gene. The CDR3 loop spans 16 amino acids. Germline V lookup: CDR1 MDHEN, CDR2 SYDVKM. CDR3 nucleotides: TGTGCCAGCAGTTCCTCCGGGACAGGGGGCGGAGAGACCCAGTACTTC. It encodes CASSSSGTGGGETQYF. Drawing the rest from reference TRBV28 and TRBJ2-5, the complete variable domain is DVKVTQSSRYLVKRTGEKVFLECVQDMDHENMFWYRQDPGLGLRLIYFSYDVKMKEKGDIPEGYSVSREKKERFSLILESASTNQTSMYLCASSSSGTGGGETQYFGPGTRLLVL.

The chain is built from TRBV4-2 and TRBJ1-3, with 11 positions matching TRBD1. CDR3 size: 17 residues. Germline lookup yields CDR1 LGHNA and CDR2 YNFKEQ. After removal of 8 bases from V and 4 bases from J, the junction contained 13 bases not matched to a gene. The CDR3 nucleotides are TGTGCCAGCGGACAGGGGGCATTTGGTGGTCTGGGAAACACCATATATTTT. It encodes CASGQGAFGGLGNTIYF.

The genes are TRBV19 and TRBJ2-7, with unresolved D. The germline V and J ends were trimmed by 5 bases and 3 bases, with 11 bases remaining between them. The CDR3 consists of 13 residues. Germline V gene sequence: CDR1 LNHDA, CDR2 SQIVND (reference sequence). For the CDR3, the DNA is TGTGCCAGTAGTGCCCTGGGCGTCTACGAGCAGTACTTC. Residues: CASSALGVYEQYF.

The chain links TRBV6-5 to TRBJ1-4; D uncertain. Germline CDR1 reads MNHEY; CDR2 reads SVGAGI. The CDR3 is 13 residues long. The V gene lost 5 bases and the J gene lost 8 bases, with 12 bases spanning the gap. The CDR3 region has the DNA TGTGCCAGCAGTACCCGGGGTCCAGAAAAACTGTTTTTT. Its translation is CASSTRGPEKLFF.

This chain joins TRBV15 and TRBJ1-5; D is uncertain. Trimming stripped 0 bases from V and 0 bases from J, with 9 bases between. Germline assignment: CDR1 LNHNV and CDR2 YYDKDF (reference sequence). CDR3 length: 16 amino acids. The CDR3 sequence is CATSRDLQYSNQPQHF. The CDR3 coding sequence is TGTGCCACCAGCAGAGATCTGCAGTATAGCAATCAGCCCCAGCATTTT.

The chain uses TRBV7-3 and TRBJ2-5; D is undetermined. This CDR3 comprises 13 residues. The ends were cut back, 5 bases at V and 10 bases at J, with 17 bases in the middle. Germline V lookup: CDR1 SGHTA, CDR2 FQGTGA. CDR3 DNA: TGTGCCAGCAGCCGGTCGTCAGGATCGGTCCAGTACTTC. This gives the protein CASSRSSGSVQYF.

The V call is TRBV5-5, the J call TRBJ2-7; 11 positions agree with TRBD2. The length of the CDR3 is 14 residues. After removal of 4 bases from V and 4 bases from J, the junction contained 4 bases not matched to a gene. Germline V gene data show CDR1 as SGHKS and CDR2 as YYEKEE (reference sequence). CDR3 in amino acids: CASSRTSGSYEQYF. The CDR3 DNA sequence: TGTGCCAGCAGCCGGACTAGCGGGTCTTACGAGCAGTACTTC.

The chain joins TRBV19 to TRBJ2-1; the match to TRBD1 covers 9 bases. Germline V gives CDR1 LNHDA, CDR2 SQIVND (reference sequence). The CDR3 is 14 amino acids. After removal of 9 bases from V and 4 bases from J, the junction contained 7 bases not matched to a gene. CDR3 nucleotides: TGTGCCAGCCTGGGACAGGGATTTTACAATGAGCAGTTCTTC. Its translation: CASLGQGFYNEQFF.